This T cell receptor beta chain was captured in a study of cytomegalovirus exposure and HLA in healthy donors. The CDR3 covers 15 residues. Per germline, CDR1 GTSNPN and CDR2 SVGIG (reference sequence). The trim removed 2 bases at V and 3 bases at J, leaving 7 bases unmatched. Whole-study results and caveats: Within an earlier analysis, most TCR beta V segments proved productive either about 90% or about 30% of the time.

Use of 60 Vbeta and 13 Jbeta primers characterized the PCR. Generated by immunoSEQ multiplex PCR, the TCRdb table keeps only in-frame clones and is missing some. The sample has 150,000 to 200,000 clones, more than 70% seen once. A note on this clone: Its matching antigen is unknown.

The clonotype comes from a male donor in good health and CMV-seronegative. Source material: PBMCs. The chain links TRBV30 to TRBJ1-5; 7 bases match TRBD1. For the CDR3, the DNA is TGTGCCTGGAGTCAGGGGGGCTGGAACAATCAGCCCCAGCATTTT. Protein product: CAWSQGGWNNQPQHF.